This T cell receptor beta chain was identified during a study of human T cells and chemical hapten exposure (dated by TCRdb to the early 2020s). As for the study more broadly: Libraries were pooled for sequencing, and per-sample TCR yields varied mainly because of small differences in library volumes within the pool. The study tracked peripheral blood TCR repertoire changes in vivo during primary and secondary sensitization to the hapten diphenylcyclopropenone (DPC) in alopecia patients. Beyond this particular receptor, the publication reports: After repeated subsampling, changes were observed in the strength of the expansion versus patch-test correlation and in the threshold at which the correlation became significant. The number of TCRs above 1 in 1000 frequency did not change with DPC sensitization; there was no evidence of global repertoire structure alterations.

V lost 1 base and J lost 0 bases; the stretch between them is 13 bases long. The germline V gene yields KGHSH for CDR1 and LQKENI for CDR2. The CDR3 contains 18 residues, cysteine and phenylalanine counted. The CDR3 DNA has 54 bases and is translated from base 1. During library preparation, unique molecular identifiers were attached to individual cDNA molecules so that TCRs could be counted quantitatively and reproducibly. For every blood RNA sample, sequencing covered both the TCR alpha and TCR beta chains. Per the original workflow: A median of about 100,000 TCRs per sample was observed, with a range of 23,224 to 690,600. The Decombinator software suite was used to annotate the V, J and CDR3 of the TCR reads. To make PS versus PT1 abundance plots, every sample was subsampled to the same number of TCRs (28,000). TCRs were defined as expanded if absent before sensitization and observed at least eight times at the 2-week time point. TCRdb passed the public sequencing reads through fastp at Q25 and MiXCR, retaining productive beta sequences. Each entry merges the rows of one CDR3 protein and shows their most common DNA and genes. These V and J calls originate from TCRdb's pipeline instead of the authors' own analysis. This sample comprises about 120,000 distinct CDR3 sequences, over 7% of them detected only once. The ten top clones hold over 1.1% of the sample.

Unfractionated whole blood was collected in Tempus Blood RNA tubes, and total RNA was extracted from that blood. About five healthy volunteers served as TCR sequencing controls and were bled at day 0, 2 weeks and 6 weeks. This clonotype was counted a few times. Its antigen remains unidentified. Base qualities are not at hand, and no much larger clone is one base apart. Recombination linked TRBV18 to TRBJ2-6; no D segment can be confidently identified. The clonotype originates from a human donor in good health. Some clones in this sample may be carry-over from other donors' samples. Donor details come from another sample of the same person, matched by shared clones. Sequenced: whole blood. The CDR3 here reads CASSPQDVSSSGANVLTF. In nucleotides, the sequence is TGTGCCAGCTCACCACAGGATGTCTCCAGCTCTGGGGCCAACGTCCTGACTTTC.